This TCR beta chain was identified during a study of blood T cell repertoires in COVID-19. Across the whole study: Material from acute and convalescent COVID-19 was sourced from the United States, Italy and Spain. Sources were T cells, B-cell-depleted T cells, or PBMCs; the material itself was cDNA or gDNA.

This clone was seen only once. The V segment lost 0 bases and the J segment 6 bases; nucleotides outside the gene matches: 7. Germline CDR1 is MNHNS and CDR2 is SASEGT. The CDR3 is 16 amino acids. Original analysis: The assay estimated nucleated cells by amplifying reference gene primers. The table came from immunoSEQ multiplex PCR; TCRdb's copy has only in-frame clones and leaves some out. The V and J calls and the clone size are those of that table, but D and trimming were determined from the DNA. The repertoire holds about 360,000 clones, with approximately 86% as singletons. V gene TRBV6-1 combines with J gene TRBJ2-1, with 8 bases fitting TRBD1. The clonotype was recovered from a human donor in a cohort sampled during active COVID-19. Sequenced input: peripheral blood. The CDR3 spells CASSEAAGTGFNEQFF. DNA of the CDR3: TGTGCCAGCAGTGAAGCGGCGGGGACAGGATTCAATGAGCAGTTCTTC.